Below, 32 T cell receptor beta chains from the same sample are listed, as sequenced in a study of CXCR3-negative and CXCR3-positive naive CD8 T cells. The study made its TRB cDNA libraries by 5' RACE, adding UMI labels. Using the 5' RACE reads, TCRdb records one entry per CDR3 protein without DNA. The table for this sample gives tens of thousands of distinct CDR3 sequences. Sequenced: memory CD8+ T cells from blood. All receptors come from a human donor in good health. Some clones in this sample may be carry-over from other donors' samples.

The V gene is TRBV20-1, the J gene TRBJ2-5. The length of the CDR3 is 14 residues. CDR1 and CDR2 (germline): DFQATT, SNEGSKA (reference sequence). This CDR3 reads CSARGGSSQETQYF.

This CDR3 reads CASSQKAAGISYEQYF. The chain carries TRBV5-8 and TRBJ2-7; TCRdb names TRBD2, which stays unverified in the absence of DNA. The CDR3 sequence is 16 residues long. Germline lookup yields CDR1 SGHTS and CDR2 YDEGEE. The whole variable domain, filled in from reference TRBV5-8 and TRBJ2-7, reads EAGVTQSPTHLIKTRGQQATLRCSPISGHTSVYWYQQALGLGLQFLLWYDEGEERNRGNFPPRFSGRQFPNYSSELNVNALELEDSALYLCASSQKAAGISYEQYFGPGTRLTVT.

Here the CDR3 reads CSASPLRSGSDGDEQYF. The chain links TRBV20-1 to TRBJ2-7; no DNA is available, so the TRBD2 call from TCRdb remains unchecked. CDR1 and CDR2 from the germline V gene are DFQATT and SNEGSKA (reference sequence). This CDR3 has 17 residues.

The chain combines TRBV11-2 with TRBJ1-2; the TCRdb D gene call, TRBD1, has no DNA to confirm it. The length of the CDR3 is 15 residues. Germline values: CDR1 SGHAT, CDR2 FQNNGV. CDR3 sequence reads: CASSLGEGASDGYTF.

This clonotype is identified as medium-sized from frequency. CDR3: CASSWASGLDYEQFF. The genes are TRBV27 and TRBJ2-1; without DNA, the TCRdb call of TRBD2 cannot be checked. CDR1 is MNHEY, CDR2 SMNVEV, per germline (reference sequence). There are 15 residues in the CDR3.

The chain uses TRBV27 and TRBJ2-5; TCRdb outputs TRBD2, but without DNA this stays unchecked. Germline V gene data show CDR1 as MNHEY and CDR2 as SMNVEV (reference sequence). The CDR3 sequence is 15 residues long. The CDR3 sequence is CASSLAASAGETQYF.

The chain joins TRBV28 to TRBJ2-1. CDR1 is MDHEN, CDR2 SYDVKM, per germline. The CDR3 loop spans 13 amino acids. CDR3 region: CASRIPYYNEQFF.

The J gene is TRBJ2-7, the V gene TRBV29-1; TCRdb's D call, TRBD1, is unchecked because there is no DNA. The CDR3 totals 15 residues. Per germline, CDR1 SQVTM and CDR2 ANQGSEA. The chain's CDR3 is CSVGGIRDIAYEQYF.

The chain has TRBV12-3 or TRBV12-4 and TRBJ2-1; the D gene TCRdb calls, TRBD2, cannot be checked with no DNA. The CDR3 runs 14 residues. This CDR3 is CASSPPTNSVEQFF.

The chain has TRBV29-1 and TRBJ2-1; no DNA is available, so the TRBD2 call from TCRdb remains unchecked. Germline CDR1 reads SQVTM; CDR2 reads ANQGSEA. CDR3 length equals 19 residues. The CDR3 sequence is CSVETGMGLEPTEVDEQFF.

The V call is TRBV29-1, the J call TRBJ2-7. Germline CDR1 SQVTM, CDR2 ANQGSEA. This CDR3 region has 11 residues. CDR3 protein: CSVGSSYEQYF.

The rearrangement links TRBV7-6 to TRBJ2-5; with no DNA, the TCRdb D assignment of TRBD2 cannot be verified. This CDR3 region has 14 residues. Germline CDR1 is SGHVS and CDR2 is FNYEAQ. The chain's CDR3 is CASSSGLEGETQYF.

The chain links TRBV5-1 to TRBJ2-1; as DNA is missing, the TRBD1 call by TCRdb cannot be tested. The CDR3 length is 13 residues. CDR1 and CDR2 from the germline V gene are SGHRS and YFSETQ. CDR3 sequence: CASSLTGENEQFF.

The chain joins TRBV5-1 to TRBJ1-1. The CDR3 is 17 residues long. The germline V gene has CDR1 SGHRS and CDR2 YFSETQ. CDR3 loop: CASSLELAEPMNTEAFF. The entire variable domain, with the rest obtained from reference TRBV5-1 and TRBJ1-1, is as follows: KAGVTQTPRYLIKTRGQQVTLSCSPISGHRSVSWYQQTPGQGLQFLFEYFSETQRNKGNFPGRFSGRQFSNSRSEMNVSTLELGDSALYLCASSLELAEPMNTEAFFGQGTRLTVV.

This chain joins TRBV7-9 and TRBJ1-1. Germline CDR1 is SEHNR and CDR2 is FQNEAQ (reference sequence). This CDR3 is 15 amino acids long. CDR3 region: CASSLEDGMNTEAFF.

In terms of frequency, this clonotype is medium-sized. The genes are TRBV6-1 and TRBJ1-1; as DNA is missing, the TRBD1 call by TCRdb cannot be tested. Per the germline V gene, CDR1 is MNHNS and CDR2 is SASEGT. CDR3 length: 14 amino acids. CDR3 loop: CATQTGAGYTEAFF.

The gene calls are TRBV7-3 and TRBJ2-1; without DNA, the TCRdb call of TRBD1 cannot be checked. The germline V gene encodes CDR1 SGHTA and CDR2 FQGTGA. The CDR3 is 16 residues long. The CDR3 reads CASSPRAERPYNEQFF.

The chain uses TRBV6-5 and TRBJ2-3; TCRdb lists TRBD1, though no DNA is available to test this call. Germline values: CDR1 MNHEY, CDR2 SVGAGI. This CDR3 region has 16 residues. CDR3 in amino acids: CASSPGTTRRTDTQYF.

The chain employs TRBV29-1 and TRBJ2-1; TCRdb selects TRBD1, and the lack of DNA leaves this call unchecked. CDR1 SQVTM and CDR2 ANQGSEA come from the germline V gene. The CDR3 extends over 15 amino acids. The CDR3 spells CSVPTGGSSYNEQFF.

This chain links TRBV6-2 or TRBV6-3 with TRBJ2-3; TCRdb's assignment of TRBD1 cannot be checked, as there is no DNA. The CDR3 extends over 14 amino acids. Germline CDR1 is MNHEY and CDR2 is SVGEGT. The CDR3 sequence: CASSYGGGPDTQYF.

The chain links TRBV30 to TRBJ1-1. The germline V gene encodes CDR1 GTSNPN and CDR2 SVGIG (reference sequence). CDR3 length equals 13 residues. CDR3 protein: CAWSVLQAAGAFF.

The chain has TRBV15 and TRBJ1-1; TCRdb's D gene call, TRBD1, goes unchecked for lack of DNA. This CDR3 is 13 amino acids long. From germline, CDR1 is LNHNV and CDR2 YYDKDF (reference sequence). The CDR3 spells CTTRDSVNTEAFF. The complete variable domain, with remaining parts taken from reference TRBV15 and TRBJ1-1, reads DAMVIQNPRYQVTQFGKPVTLSCSQTLNHNVMYWYQQKSSQAPKLLFHYYDKDFNNEADTPDNFQSRRPNTSFCFLDIRSPGLGDTAMYLCTTRDSVNTEAFFGQGTRLTVV.

The V gene is TRBV14, the J gene TRBJ2-3; with no DNA, the TCRdb D assignment of TRBD2 cannot be verified. The CDR3 length is 16 residues. Germline V lookup: CDR1 SGHDN, CDR2 FVKESK. The CDR3 protein is CASSLGLAGLTDTQYF.

The chain links TRBV20-1 to TRBJ1-1; no DNA is available, so the TRBD1 call from TCRdb remains unchecked. The CDR3 has 14 residues. From germline, CDR1 is DFQATT and CDR2 SNEGSKA (reference sequence). The CDR3 loop is CSEGQGALNTEAFF.

The chain is built from TRBV7-2 and TRBJ2-3; lacking DNA, the TRBD2 call made by TCRdb goes unchecked. Germline-derived CDR1 and CDR2 are SGHTA and FQGNSA. This CDR3 spans 16 amino acids. CDR3 region: CASSYYPSGAADTQYF.

The V and J genes are TRBV3-1 and TRBJ2-4; the D call of TRBD2 rests on TCRdb alone, since no DNA is present to check it. CDR1 and CDR2 (germline): LGHDT, YNNKEL (reference sequence). The CDR3 spans 17 residues. CDR3 amino acids: CASSGRLPAVNKNIQYF.

The chain combines TRBV4-1 with TRBJ2-7; lacking DNA, the TRBD2 call made by TCRdb goes unchecked. This CDR3 contains 16 residues. CDR1 MGHRA and CDR2 YSYEKL come from the germline V gene. Here the CDR3 reads CASSQGLAGAAYEQYF.

V is TRBV7-6 and J is TRBJ2-3; TCRdb's D call of TRBD1 is untestable without DNA. Germline CDR1 SGHVS, CDR2 FNYEAQ. This CDR3 spans 14 amino acids. The CDR3 sequence is CATARDPQADTQYF.

This CDR3 reads CASSILTQGEETQYF. This rearrangement joins TRBV19 to TRBJ2-5; as DNA is missing, the TRBD1 call by TCRdb cannot be tested. Germline V gene lookup returns CDR1 LNHDA and CDR2 SQIVND (reference sequence). There are 15 residues in the CDR3.

This chain uses TRBV15 with TRBJ2-2; the D call from TCRdb, TRBD2, cannot be confirmed without DNA. The CDR3 contains 17 residues. Germline V gene data show CDR1 as LNHNV and CDR2 as YYDKDF (reference sequence). Here the CDR3 reads CATSRGWAGLNTGELFF.

This chain links TRBV28 with TRBJ2-3; TCRdb names TRBD2, which stays unverified in the absence of DNA. Germline V CDR1 and CDR2: MDHEN, SYDVKM. The CDR3 spans 16 residues. The CDR3: CASSSGLAGLTDTQYF.

This chain uses TRBV6-1 with TRBJ1-5. Germline CDR1 and CDR2: MNHNS and SASEGT. The CDR3 is 16 residues long. CDR3 residues: CASSGTVEPPNQPQHF.